Listed below are T cell receptor beta chains from one sample, sequenced in a study of identical twins. TCRdb reanalysed the 5' RACE reads using MiXCR and keeps one entry per CDR3 protein. Of hundreds of thousands of distinct CDR3 sequences listed, around an eighth were seen once; the top ten hold roughly 7.8%. The same specimen was also included in a second study, on yellow fever vaccine responses in identical twins.

Specimen: CD8+ T cells sorted from blood. The receptor set was obtained from a young woman in good health. Each CDR3 is given with its conserved first and last residue. A D gene is named only where the DNA matches it firmly. Not every row has a clone size; where given, it reads once, few, many or a size class.

clone_size	v_call	d_call	j_call	cdr3_nt	cdr3_aa
NA	TRBV2	NA	TRBJ2-1	TGTGCCAGCAGCCAATACTTCGATGAGCAGTTCTTC	CASSQYFDEQFF
NA	TRBV6-4	NA	TRBJ2-1	TGTGCCAGCAGTGACTCGACGGGGGCTGGGGAGCAGTTCTTC	CASSDSTGAGEQFF
many	TRBV15	NA	TRBJ1-4	TGTGCCACCAGCACCAGGACAGAGGCGGGTGAAAAACTGTTTTTT	CATSTRTEAGEKLFF
few	TRBV2	NA	TRBJ2-2	TGTGCCAGCAGTGACAGGGGCGGCTTCTACACCGGGGAGCTGTTTTTT	CASSDRGGFYTGELFF
NA	TRBV13	TRBD1	TRBJ2-2	TGTGCCAGCAGCTTTGGGACAGGGGTCGCCGGGGAGCTGTTTTTT	CASSFGTGVAGELFF
few	TRBV20-1	NA	TRBJ2-1	TGCAGTGCTAGAGATGGAACTAACAGGGATTATGAGCAGTTCTTC	CSARDGTNRDYEQFF
NA	TRBV6-6	NA	TRBJ1-1	TGTGCCAGCAACGACGGACAGGAAGCTTTCTTT	CASNDGQEAFF
many	TRBV4-1	NA	TRBJ1-5	TGCGCCAGCAGCCTCCTCTCATCCGAGGGCCAGCCCCAGCATTTT	CASSLLSSEGQPQHF
NA	TRBV9	NA	TRBJ2-1	TGTGCCAGCAGCGTAGAGCCCGGGAGCGATGAGCAGTTCTTC	CASSVEPGSDEQFF
NA	TRBV27	TRBD1	TRBJ1-4	TGTGCCAGCAGTTCCGGACAGGGATTCGAAAAACTGTTTTTT	CASSSGQGFEKLFF
NA	TRBV4-1	TRBD2	TRBJ2-1	TGCGCCAGCAGCCAAGCACTAGCGGGGGGACAGTTCTTC	CASSQALAGGQFF
NA	TRBV15	NA	TRBJ1-4	TGTGCCACCAGCAGACTCGGCGGGAAAGATAAGGCAACTAATGAAAAACTGTTTTTT	CATSRLGGKDKATNEKLFF
many	TRBV20-1	NA	TRBJ1-5	TGCAGTGCTAGAGATCCGGGCAGCAATCAGCCCCAGCATTTT	CSARDPGSNQPQHF
few	TRBV9	TRBD2	TRBJ2-5	TGTGCCAGCAGCCAGCGGGAGGGCCCTCCTTACCAAGAGACCCAGTACTTC	CASSQREGPPYQETQYF
NA	TRBV5-6	NA	TRBJ1-1	TGTGCCAGCAGCTTGGCGGGGACACCGAACACTGAAGCTTTCTTT	CASSLAGTPNTEAFF
NA	TRBV29-1	TRBD1	TRBJ2-1	TGCAGCGTTGCTTTGGGACAGGGCTCCTACAATGAGCAGTTCTTC	CSVALGQGSYNEQFF
NA	TRBV6-5	TRBD2	TRBJ2-1	TGTGCCAGCAGTTACTCAGGACTAGCGGACTACAATGAGCAGTTCTTC	CASSYSGLADYNEQFF
NA	TRBV11-1	TRBD1	TRBJ1-5	TGTGCCAGCAGCTTAGTTGTCGGGACAGGGGGCATTTTGGATCAGCCCCAGCATTTT	CASSLVVGTGGILDQPQHF
few	TRBV10-2	TRBD1	TRBJ2-2	TGCGCCAGCAGGGACAGGGGCGCCGGGGAGCTGTTTTTT	CASRDRGAGELFF
many	TRBV20-1	NA	TRBJ1-1	TGCAGTGCGGGGGACGAAGTTGTTACTGAAGCTTTCTTT	CSAGDEVVTEAFF
many	TRBV29-1	TRBD2	TRBJ2-1	TGCAGCGTTGAGGGACTAGCGGGCTACTACAATGAGCAGTTCTTC	CSVEGLAGYYNEQFF
NA	TRBV2	NA	TRBJ1-1	TGTGCCAGCTTTAGGGGCCCGAACACTGAAGCTTTCTTT	CASFRGPNTEAFF
NA	TRBV27	TRBD1	TRBJ1-1	TGTGCCACCACCCCAGGGGGGGCGCCTAACACTGAAGCTTTCTTT	CATTPGGAPNTEAFF
once	TRBV4-1	TRBD2	TRBJ2-3	TGCGCCAGCAGCCAAGATGTAGCGGGGGGCTCAAACACAGATACGCAGTATTTT	CASSQDVAGGSNTDTQYF
NA	TRBV11-2	NA	TRBJ2-1	TGTGCCAGCAGCAAGTCCGATAGTTACAATGAGCAGTTCTTC	CASSKSDSYNEQFF
many	TRBV29-1	TRBD2	TRBJ2-1	TGCAGCGTTGAAGGACTAGCGGAGAACTCCTACAATGAGCAGTTCTTC	CSVEGLAENSYNEQFF
NA	TRBV12-3/TRBV12-4	NA	TRBJ2-1	TGTGCCAGCACCCAGACTCAGAGCTCCTACAATGAGCAGTTCTTC	CASTQTQSSYNEQFF
many	TRBV5-1	NA	TRBJ2-2	TGCGCCAGCAGCTATAGTGGGACACTCGCGAACACCGGGGAGCTGTTTTTT	CASSYSGTLANTGELFF
NA	TRBV6-5	NA	TRBJ2-2	TGTGCCTCGTGGGGTAGTTCCGGGGAGCTGTTTTTT	CASWGSSGELFF